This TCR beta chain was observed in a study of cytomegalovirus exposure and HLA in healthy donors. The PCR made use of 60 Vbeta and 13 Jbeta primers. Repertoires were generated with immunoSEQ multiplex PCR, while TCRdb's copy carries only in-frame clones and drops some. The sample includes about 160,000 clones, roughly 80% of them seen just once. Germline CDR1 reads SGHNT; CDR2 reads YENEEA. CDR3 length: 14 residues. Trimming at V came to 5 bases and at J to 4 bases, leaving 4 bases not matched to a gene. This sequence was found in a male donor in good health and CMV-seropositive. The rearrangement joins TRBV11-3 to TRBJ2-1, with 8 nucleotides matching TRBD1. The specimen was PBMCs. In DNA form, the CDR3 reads TGTGCCAGCAGCGCAGGACAGGGATACAATGAGCAGTTCTTC. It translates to CASSAGQGYNEQFF.